The T cell receptor (beta chain) under discussion was sequenced for a study of cytomegalovirus exposure and HLA in healthy donors (dated by TCRdb to the late 2010s). About the investigation overall: An earlier analysis of some 550 of the donors reported approximately 270 Gb of sequence data and more than 90 million unique TCR beta sequences from about 200 million T cells. An early release covering 550 to 650 HLA-typed donors comprised about 300 gigabases of sequencing data and roughly 86 million unique TCR sequences. Among the roughly 410 genotyped donors, around 81% belonged to the genetic ancestry cluster associated with self-reported Caucasian donors. Both class I and class II loci were covered by HLA typing, at four-digit resolution. Every discovery cohort repertoire had been produced on one sequencing platform. In a later genetic analysis, genome-wide SNP genotypes for about three fifths of the roughly 670 donors were used, and that subset was treated as a discovery cohort. Among about 370 genotyped donors of the cohort, an average of approximately 240,000 unique TCR beta nucleotide sequences was sequenced per donor, of which about 18% were non-productive. To predict cytomegalovirus infection status, the study combined high-throughput TCR immunosequencing, statistical association of individual TCRs with disease status, and machine learning. An earlier analysis of about 620 of the donors applied high-throughput TCR beta sequencing to assess whether each TCR beta V gene segment acted as functional or pseudogenic. The aim of the study was to test whether cataloging public T cell receptors could identify signatures of past pathogen exposure. In a later analysis, previously published TCR beta repertoires from several hundred donors were re-analyzed and high-resolution HLA genotyping was added so that TCR occurrence patterns could be studied. Donor age, sex, ethnicity and CMV serostatus were compiled alongside the repertoire data. Four to six DR-DQ haplotypes were handled as single units for association and clustering, since linkage in the cohort was strong. The number of typed donors differed by locus: roughly 629-640 for A, B, C, DRB1 and DQB1; 500 to 550 for DQA1; fewer than 610 for DPA1; and roughly 490 for DPB1. Using immunosequencing, the study profiled T cell repertoires from around 670 subjects and related those repertoires to cytomegalovirus serostatus. In addition to the first cohort of around 670 subjects, a separate validation cohort of approximately 130 different subjects was used. In the later analysis, no new phenotypic data were used to find candidate immune exposures; instead, reliance was placed on TCR beta sequences and their occurrence across donors. The research as a whole found: A further reported finding was that TCR beta sequences accurately predicted the HLA-A and HLA-B alleles for most subjects in the first cohort. About 17 rarely observed V segments, including chromosome 9 orphons, were excluded from the earlier analysis of several hundred of the donors because counts were too low. It was suggested by the authors that the approach could potentially be generalized to other disease states and immunological phenotypes. When HLA alleles, especially DR and DQ, strongly co-occurred, TCR associations were difficult to assign to individual alleles. A later genetic analysis associated a missense DCLRE1C variant with V-gene and J-gene trimming of TCR beta chains, and an independent cohort replicated the association. A later analysis reported that several top co-occurrence clusters appeared linked to parvovirus B19, influenza, CMV and Epstein-Barr virus. An earlier analysis of roughly 570 of the donors showed that most TCR beta V segments appeared in productive rearrangements either about 87% or about 30% of the time, which broadly matched IMGT annotations. In a later analysis, HLA-associated TCR beta chains showed more clonal expansion and lower generation probabilities than non-associated chains that were equally common. Some IMGT-functional V segments, including TRBV6-2 and TRBV6-3, could not be distinguished by the 87-base-pair reads and were therefore excluded. Compared with the 666-donor mean, donors in an Asian-associated ancestry cluster had fewer N-insertions in productive TCRs, according to a later genetic analysis. Linkage disequilibrium might explain the correlated functional status among segregating V segments, but an unknown experimental factor could not be ruled out. A total of about 150 TCR beta chains were listed by the study as associated with cytomegalovirus. Because HLA typing was missing for some donors at each locus, association tests included only the typed subset. According to a later analysis, most CMV-associated TCR beta chains appeared to be HLA-restricted, and the HLA associations seemed to be driven largely by CMV exposure. Three of the identified cytomegalovirus-associated TCR beta chains were confirmed in vitro to be specific for cytomegalovirus antigens. In this cohort, only TCR beta chains were sequenced, and detectable features were limited by the absence of alpha or paired-chain data. Across donors, most TCR sequences were observed very rarely, whereas some public TCRs were present in many individuals. A later analysis found that TCR association rates varied across HLA loci, with DRB1 alleles showing the most associated TCRs and HLA-C alleles the fewest. A later analysis associated about 18,000 TCR beta sequences with specific HLA alleles at a false discovery rate of 0.05. Sequencing depth was assumed to be roughly uniform across donors in the presence/absence analyses, though that assumption may not hold. The classifier was reported to diagnose cytomegalovirus status with high specificity and sensitivity in both the original and validation cohorts. The only immune exposure information available for the cohort was CMV serostatus. A group of highly shared sequence variants was considered likely to be a technical artifact of the sequencing pipeline.

Receptor amplification or capture employed the immunoSEQ multiplex PCR assay. For the multiplex PCR, a mixture combining 60 forward primers for TCR Vbeta segments and 13 reverse primers for TCR Jbeta segments was used. The CDR3 region of rearranged TCR beta genes was amplified from genomic DNA with a multiplex PCR assay. On the Illumina HiSeq System, the amplified TCR beta libraries were sequenced as 87-base-pair reads. For the original study's pipeline: A later analysis counted some 74 million unique TCR beta chains across the 670 or so repertoires, and around 9.9 million of these chains were shared by at least two donors. Raw reads were error-corrected and collapsed into unique sequences with a nearest-neighbor algorithm that merged closely related sequences to remove PCR and sequencing errors. To assign V, D and J gene segments, CDR3 sequences were aligned to IMGT reference sequences. Each retained sequence needed at least a six-nucleotide match to both a V gene segment and a J gene segment. Rearrangements were classified as productive when the CDR3 lacked stop codons and remained in frame with V and J, and all other rearrangements were classified as non-productive. CDR3 was defined by IMGT convention, running from the second conserved V-encoded cysteine to the conserved J-encoded phenylalanine. The earlier analysis of about 610 of the donors excluded any sequence lacking an unambiguous match to a single V gene segment. In an earlier analysis of about 590 of the donors, a V segment was called functional when productive rearrangements were above 56.7%, and segregating when the standard deviation between donors exceeded 5%. A statistical classification framework was developed to diagnose cytomegalovirus status using the catalog of TCR beta chain sequences. V and J gene assignment, in a later analysis, came from comparing TCR nucleotide sequences with IMGT/GENE-DB human TR gene sequences. The TCRdist pipeline was used in a later analysis to assign CDR3 sequences and most-parsimonious VDJ recombination scenarios. In a later analysis, each TCR beta chain was defined by its CDR3 amino acid sequence together with its V-gene family, and reads without a unique V-gene family were excluded. A later analysis removed 592 highly shared, low-generation-probability nucleotide sequences to deal with suspected cross-contamination and a sequencing artifact. In a later analysis, a clonal expansion index for each public chain was calculated from normalized within-repertoire ranks of inferred template counts. In a later analysis, generation probabilities were computed with a VDJ recombination model fitted to out-of-frame rearrangements, and the resulting probabilities were checked against IGoR. In a later analysis, hypergeometric tests were used to score TCR-TCR, TCR-HLA and TCR-CMV co-occurrence, with a repertoire-size bias correction applied to TCR pairs. In a later analysis, false discovery rates were estimated by permuting HLA or CMV assignments 20 times. In a later analysis, co-occurring TCRs were grouped using DBSCAN, and TCRdist sequence similarity was added for clustering within HLA-allele-positive subsets. For co-occurrence clustering, repertoires with fewer than 30,000 or more than 120,000 public chains were excluded, along with about five repertoires with anomalous nucleotide sharing. Not all clones reach the TCRdb copy of this immuneACCESS table, which keeps in-frame sequences only. Checked studies attribute under half of the gap to unresolved V genes and leave the rest unexplained. That table gives V, J and clone size, and the DNA gave D and trimming. This sample comprises approximately 76,000 clones, under 85% of them detected only once. About 16% of the sample is in the top ten clones.

Relative to germline, V is 6 bases shorter and J is 4 bases shorter, with 13 bases between their ends. The CDR3 has 14 amino acids, counting the end cysteine and phenylalanine. Only the CDR3 DNA is retained, 42 bases long and in frame from the first base. The germline V gene yields MDHEN for CDR1 and SYDVKM for CDR2. Of note for this clone: Its binding antigen is unknown. Base qualities are not provided; no much larger clone lies one nucleotide away.

The cohort consisted of 650 to 700 healthy bone marrow donors. Cohort members were all nominally healthy when sampled, although unrecorded immune exposures were likely present. The donor tested CMV seropositive and was one of the 289 seropositive cohort members. Every donor gave a peripheral blood sample, and the peripheral blood mononuclear cells from that sample were used for TCR beta sequencing. The Qiagen DNeasy Blood Extraction Kit was used to extract genomic DNA from the blood cell samples. The receptor chain draws on TRBV28 and TRBJ1-5; TRBD1 is perhaps the D gene, given 5 matching bases. This sequence was found in a woman in her thirties or forties in good health and CMV-seropositive. What was sequenced was PBMCs. The CDR3 here reads CASSPGGRNQPQHF. The bases are TGTGCCAGCAGCCCGGGGGGAAGGAATCAGCCCCAGCATTTT.